This T cell receptor beta chain derives from a study of CD8 T cells in ankylosing spondylitis. Study outcomes and limitations: Disease-associated clones were reportedly significantly overrepresented in matched ankylosing spondylitis synovial fluid.

The table lists this clonotype with many counts. Its antigen is not identified. TCRdb itself ran the 5' RACE reads through MiXCR, one entry per CDR3 protein. The sample carries 290,000 or so distinct CDR3 sequences, less than 25% recorded once. CDR1 SGHAT and CDR2 FQNNGV come from the germline V gene. CDR3 length: 15 amino acids. The V end lost 2 bases, the J end lost 1 base, and 10 bases lay between the germline ends. Material for sequencing was blood, either unsorted or a sorted T cell fraction (not recorded which). This chain joins TRBV11-2 and TRBJ2-3; D possibly corresponds to TRBD2 (5 bases). This sequence was found in a female donor with ankylosing spondylitis or in good health (not recorded which). CDR3 amino acids: CASSLLIGGTDTQYF. The CDR3 DNA follows: TGTGCCAGCAGCTTACTTATCGGGGGCACAGATACGCAGTATTTT.